The clone carrying this T cell receptor (beta chain) has a handful of counts. The antigen remains unidentified. PCR involved 60 Vbeta and 13 Jbeta primers. Only in-frame clones appear in the TCRdb table, and some are missing; sequencing was by immunoSEQ multiplex PCR. The table lists about 100,000 clones, around 80% of them singletons. These data belong to a study of cytomegalovirus exposure and HLA in healthy donors. Study results and limitations: Versus the 666-donor mean, an Asian-associated ancestry cluster reportedly showed fewer N-insertions in a later analysis. In a later analysis, V- and J-gene trimming of beta chains associated with a DCLRE1C missense variant, replicated independently.

From germline, CDR1 is SGHRS and CDR2 YFSETQ. This CDR3 region has 16 residues. V was pared by 5 bases and J by 4 bases, with 12 bases of the junction left unmatched. The source of this sequence is a woman in her forties or fifties in good health and CMV-seropositive. The chain carries TRBV5-1 and TRBJ1-3; 7 bases line up with TRBD1. Sequencing was performed on PBMCs. The CDR3 bases are TGCGCCAGCAGTCAACAGGGGACCGCCGTGGGAAACACCATATATTTT. This encodes CASSQQGTAVGNTIYF.